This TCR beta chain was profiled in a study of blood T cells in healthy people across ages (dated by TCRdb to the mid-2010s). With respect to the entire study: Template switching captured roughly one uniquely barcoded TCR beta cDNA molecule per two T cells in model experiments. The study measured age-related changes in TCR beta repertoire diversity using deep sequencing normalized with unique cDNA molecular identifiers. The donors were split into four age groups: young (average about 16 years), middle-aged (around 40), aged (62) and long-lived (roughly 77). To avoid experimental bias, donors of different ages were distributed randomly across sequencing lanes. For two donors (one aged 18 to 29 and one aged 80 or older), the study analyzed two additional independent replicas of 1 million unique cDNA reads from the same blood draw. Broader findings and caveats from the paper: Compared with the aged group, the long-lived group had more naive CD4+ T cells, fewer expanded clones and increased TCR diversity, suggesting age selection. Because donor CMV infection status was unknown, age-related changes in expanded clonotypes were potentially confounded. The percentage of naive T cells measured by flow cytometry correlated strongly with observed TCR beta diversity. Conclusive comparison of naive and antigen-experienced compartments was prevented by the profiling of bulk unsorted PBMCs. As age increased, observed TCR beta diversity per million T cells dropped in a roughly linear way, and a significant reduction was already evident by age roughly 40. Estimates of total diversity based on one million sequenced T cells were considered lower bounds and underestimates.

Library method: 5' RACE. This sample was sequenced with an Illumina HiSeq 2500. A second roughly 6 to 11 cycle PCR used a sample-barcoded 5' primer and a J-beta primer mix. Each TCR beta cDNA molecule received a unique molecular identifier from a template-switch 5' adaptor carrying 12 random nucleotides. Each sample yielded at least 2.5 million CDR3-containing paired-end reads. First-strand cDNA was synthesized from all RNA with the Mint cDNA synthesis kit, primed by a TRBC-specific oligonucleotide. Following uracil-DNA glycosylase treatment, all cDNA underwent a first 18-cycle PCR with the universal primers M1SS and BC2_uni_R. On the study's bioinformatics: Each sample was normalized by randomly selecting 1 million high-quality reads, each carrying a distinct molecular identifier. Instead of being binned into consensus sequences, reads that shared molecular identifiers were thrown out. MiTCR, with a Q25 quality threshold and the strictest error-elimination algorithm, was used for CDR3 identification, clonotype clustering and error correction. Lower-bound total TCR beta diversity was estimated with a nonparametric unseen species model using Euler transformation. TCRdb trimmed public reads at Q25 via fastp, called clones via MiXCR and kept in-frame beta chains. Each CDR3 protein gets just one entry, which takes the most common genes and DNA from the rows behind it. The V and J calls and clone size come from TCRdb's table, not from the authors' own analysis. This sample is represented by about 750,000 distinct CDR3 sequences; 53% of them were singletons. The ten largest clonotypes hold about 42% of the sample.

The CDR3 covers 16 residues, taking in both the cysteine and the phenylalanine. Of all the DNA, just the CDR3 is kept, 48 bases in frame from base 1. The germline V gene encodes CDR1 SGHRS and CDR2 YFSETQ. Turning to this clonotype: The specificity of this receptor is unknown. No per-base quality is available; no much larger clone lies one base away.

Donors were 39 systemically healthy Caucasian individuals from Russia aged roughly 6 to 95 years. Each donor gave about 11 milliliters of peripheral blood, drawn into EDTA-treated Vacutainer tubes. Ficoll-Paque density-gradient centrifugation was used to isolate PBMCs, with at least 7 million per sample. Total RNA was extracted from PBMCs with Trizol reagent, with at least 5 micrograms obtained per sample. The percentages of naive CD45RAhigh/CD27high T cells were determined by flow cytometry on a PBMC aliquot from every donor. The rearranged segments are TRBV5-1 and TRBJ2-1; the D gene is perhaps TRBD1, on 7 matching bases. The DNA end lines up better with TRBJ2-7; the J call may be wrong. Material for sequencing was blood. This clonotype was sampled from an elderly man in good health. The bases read TGCGCCAGCAGCGGTGGAGGCGGGACAGCTACGAGGGAGCAGTACTTC. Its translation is CASSGGGGTATREQYF.